This TCR beta chain was found in a study of T cell changes during pregnancy in multiple sclerosis. Only in-frame clones appear in the TCRdb table, and some are missing; sequencing was by immunoSEQ multiplex PCR. The sample holds more than 85,000 clones, over 85% seen once. The source of this sequence is a female donor in good health, enrolled as a control in a pregnancy study. The specimen was peripheral blood, collected after pregnancy.

This CDR3 is CASSLGSGQGTDTQYF. The CDR3 DNA reads as TGTGCCAGCAGCTTAGGTAGCGGACAGGGCACAGATACGCAGTATTTT. J is TRBJ2-3 and V is TRBV7-9, with D possibly TRBD1 on 7 matching bases. The CDR3 consists of 16 residues. The V end lost 1 base, the J end lost 1 base, and 12 bases lay between the germline ends. Looked up from germline, CDR1 is SEHNR and CDR2 is FQNEAQ (reference sequence).